Listed here are 18 T cell receptor beta chains from one sample, sequenced in a study of T cell responses to AZD1222 COVID-19 vaccine (dated by TCRdb to about 2021). The library was produced with the immunoSEQ multiplex PCR assay. As stored in TCRdb, this immuneACCESS dataset retains in-frame rearrangements with V and J assigned. A fraction of the clones does not appear; measured against another copy, unresolved V genes explain less than half of the discrepancy, and the remainder lacks a known reason. Across this sample there are some 170,000 clones, with 85% to 90% seen only once. The ten largest clones represent about 4.1% of the sample. What this sample's time point label stands for: about 28 days (+/-7) after the second vaccine dose. According to the study, the label for this sample's treatment or condition signals: meningococcal conjugate vaccine given as trial control. The sequencing here drew on peripheral blood, taken 28 days after the second dose of the MenACWY control vaccine. All receptors come from an adult who received the MenACWY meningococcal vaccine as a control.

This rearrangement joins TRBV6-4 to TRBJ2-1; D is unclear. Trimming shortened V by 0 bases and J by 3 bases, and 9 bases separated the two germline ends. The CDR3 is 15 residues long. CDR1 and CDR2 (germline): MRHNA, SNTAGT. CDR3 bases: TGTGCCAGCAGTGACTCCGGAGTGGGCTACAATGAGCAGTTCTTC. It yields the protein CASSDSGVGYNEQFF.

The chain combines TRBV7-7 with TRBJ2-3, with 7 bases matching TRBD2. Germline trimming cut 5 bases from V and 0 bases from J; bases unmatched to any gene: 8. CDR1 and CDR2 (germline): SSHAT, FNYEAQ (reference sequence). The length of the CDR3 is 16 residues. The CDR3 coding sequence is TGTGCCAGCAGCCCCGGGGGGATTTCTAGCACAGATACGCAGTATTTT. Encoded protein: CASSPGGISSTDTQYF.

The rearrangement joins TRBV9 to TRBJ2-5; D ambiguous. V lost 0 bases and J 3 bases, leaving 9 bases between the germline ends. The CDR3 has 14 amino acids. In germline, CDR1 is SGDLS, CDR2 YYNGEE. The CDR3 bases are TGTGCCAGCAGCGTAGGAACGATAGAAGAGACCCAGTACTTC. Translation: CASSVGTIEETQYF.

As for this clone: The sample carries other DNA sequences with the same CDR3. The CDR3 DNA follows: TGTGCCAGTAGTATACCCCGCACTGAAGCTTTCTTT. Translation: CASSIPRTEAFF. V is TRBV19 and J is TRBJ1-1, with unresolved D. The CDR3 covers 12 residues. V lost 2 bases and J 4 bases, leaving 5 bases between the germline ends. Germline V lookup: CDR1 LNHDA, CDR2 SQIVND (reference sequence).

The chain links TRBV7-9 to TRBJ1-5; no reliable D call. Trimming removed 1 base at V and 1 base at J, with 14 bases between. CDR1 and CDR2 from the germline V gene are SEHNR and FQNEAQ (reference sequence). This CDR3 is built from 17 residues. CDR3 residues: CASSLEYGFGSNQPQHF. CDR3 nucleotide sequence: TGTGCCAGCAGCTTAGAATACGGCTTTGGAAGCAATCAGCCCCAGCATTTT.

The V and J genes are TRBV10-1 and TRBJ1-6, with TRBD1 matching over 7 bases. The V gene end was trimmed by 6 bases and the J gene end by 6 bases; junction bases not matched to a gene: 2. The V gene's germline CDR1 is WNHNN and CDR2 SYGVQD (reference sequence). The CDR3 is made up of 13 amino acids. The CDR3 DNA is TGCGCCAGCAGACGGGACAGTAATTCACCCCTCCACTTT. This sequence encodes CASRRDSNSPLHF.

The V gene is TRBV19, the J gene TRBJ2-1; D is unclear. Deletions cut 0 bases from V and 5 bases from J, with 5 bases between. This CDR3 comprises 13 residues. Germline CDR1 reads LNHDA; CDR2 reads SQIVND (reference sequence). The CDR3 spells CASSIDWDNEQFF. The CDR3 nucleotides are TGTGCCAGTAGTATAGACTGGGACAATGAGCAGTTCTTC.

DNA for the CDR3: TGCAGCGTTAGACTAAAGTACCAAGAGACCCAGTACTTC. It specifies CSVRLKYQETQYF. The J gene is TRBJ2-5, the V gene TRBV29-1; a possible D gene is TRBD2 (5 bases). Trimming stripped 5 bases from V and 0 bases from J, with 10 bases between. The CDR3 sequence is 13 residues long. From germline, CDR1 is SQVTM and CDR2 ANQGSEA.

The chain has TRBV28 and TRBJ2-5; D gene uncertain. CDR3 size: 13 residues. CDR1 and CDR2 from the germline V gene are MDHEN and SYDVKM. Trimming left V 7 bases short and J 4 bases short, with 13 bases between. The CDR3: CASILQVGETQYF. CDR3 DNA sequence: TGTGCCAGCATCCTTCAGGTGGGAGAGACCCAGTACTTC.

The chain combines TRBV11-3 with TRBJ2-3; D assignment may be TRBD1 or TRBD2 (6 bases each). CDR3 size: 17 residues. The ends were cut back, 5 bases at V and 2 bases at J, with 20 bases in the middle. CDR1 is SGHNT and CDR2 is YENEEA in the germline V gene. The CDR3 spells CASSRLRGTSATDTQYF. Written as DNA, the CDR3 is TGTGCCAGCAGCCGATTGAGGGGGACTTCCGCCACAGATACGCAGTATTTT.

The V and J genes are TRBV6-5 and TRBJ1-6, with D unresolved. This CDR3 is 14 amino acids long. The V gene's germline CDR1 is MNHEY and CDR2 SVGAGI. The ends were cut back, 1 base at V and 3 bases at J, with 4 bases in the middle. CDR3 DNA: TGTGCCAGCAGTTACTTCAACTATAATTCACCCCTCCACTTT. Translation gives CASSYFNYNSPLHF.

Points on this clone: Germline is not matched at one junction end, which may reflect a read error. CDR3 in DNA: TGTGCCATCAGGGAGTTAACCACTGAAGCTTTCTTT. It is translated as CAIRELTTEAFF. This chain joins TRBV10-3 and TRBJ1-1; D is ambiguous. There are 12 residues in the CDR3. Germline V gives CDR1 ENHRY, CDR2 SYGVKD.

On this clone: The junction shows a germline mismatch at one end, possibly a read error. The chain is built from TRBV19 and TRBJ2-1, with D maybe TRBD2 (5 bases). The CDR3 is made up of 14 amino acids. Germline CDR1 LNHDA, CDR2 SQIVND (reference sequence). The CDR3 is CASSIGSSYNEQFF. The DNA for the CDR3 is TGTGCCAGTAGCATAGGGAGCTCCTACAATGAGCAGTTCTTC.

The chain links TRBV9 to TRBJ1-3; D unclear. V gave up 7 bases and J gave up 4 bases, with 6 bases separating them. The CDR3 covers 11 residues. Germline V lookup: CDR1 SGDLS, CDR2 YYNGEE. CDR3 sequence (DNA): TGTGCCAGCGAACGAGGAAACACCATATATTTT. Residues: CASERGNTIYF.

The chain joins TRBV30 to TRBJ2-6; TRBD1 matches 11 bases. The CDR3 consists of 17 residues. Losses at the gene ends were 1 base for V and 1 base for J; bases not matched to a gene: 3. Germline CDR1 reads GTSNPN; CDR2 reads SVGIG (reference sequence). CDR3 sequence reads: CAWSAGTGGSGANVLTF. In nucleotides, the CDR3 is TGTGCCTGGAGTGCCGGGACAGGGGGTTCTGGGGCCAACGTCCTGACTTTC.

The chain uses TRBV29-1 and TRBJ2-7, with no clear D. The CDR3 runs to 13 residues. The V gene's germline CDR1 is SQVTM and CDR2 ANQGSEA. V lost 4 bases and J lost 0, with 10 bases in between. DNA of the CDR3: TGCAGCGTTGTGACGTCGTCCTCCTACGAGCAGTACTTC. Translated: CSVVTSSSYEQYF.

The J gene is TRBJ1-1, the V gene TRBV12-5; maybe TRBD1 (5 bases). There are 13 residues in the CDR3. The germline V and J ends were trimmed by 3 bases and 3 bases, with 8 bases remaining between them. Germline values: CDR1 LGHNT, CDR2 FRNRAP. CDR3 sequence: CASGFEGYTEAFF. The DNA of the CDR3 is TGTGCTAGTGGTTTTGAGGGGTACACTGAAGCTTTCTTT.

The V call is TRBV10-3, the J call TRBJ2-1; 8 bases line up with TRBD2. Unmatched junction bases numbered 1, after V lost 5 bases and J lost 1 base. The CDR3 consists of 14 residues. Germline values: CDR1 ENHRY, CDR2 SYGVKD. CDR3 protein: CAISRGGSYNEQFF. CDR3 sequence (DNA): TGTGCCATCAGTCGGGGGGGATCCTACAATGAGCAGTTCTTC.